Sequencing of this TCR beta chain was carried out in a study of human T cells and chemical hapten exposure. Across the study: Alopecia universalis, totalis or areata was present in patients who were mostly female.

In this sample, this clonotype turned up many times. V was cut by 0 bases and J by 4 bases, with 15 bases left in between. CDR3 size: 16 residues. CDR1 SGHTA and CDR2 FQGNSA come from the germline V gene. In the original workflow: Samples ranged from about 23,224 to 690,600 TCRs, with a median of 95,638. TCRdb processed the RACE reads anew with MiXCR; each CDR3 protein has one entry. The V and J calls were determined by TCRdb, not by the authors. The table shows 80,000 to 100,000 distinct CDR3 sequences, with 9.3% occurring only once. Time point meaning: patch test 2, 6 weeks after DPC sensitization. Treatment meaning: therapeutic diphenylcyclopropenone sensitization with weekly scalp DPC.

This TCR was recovered from a woman in her thirties or forties with alopecia areata. Some clones in this sample may be carry-over from other donors' samples. Sequences were derived from whole blood, sampled in connection with sensitization to the hapten diphenylcyclopropenone (DPC). The chain links TRBV7-2 to TRBJ1-1; D possibly corresponds to TRBD1 (6 bases). CDR3 coding DNA: TGTGCCAGCAGCTTAGCGCAGTCAGGGGAGGGCACTGAAGCTTTCTTT. This gives the protein CASSLAQSGEGTEAFF.